A selection of T cell receptor beta chains follows, all from one sample in a study of OX40 agonist ivuxolimab in advanced cancers. Clones were sequenced by immunoSEQ multiplex PCR, and TCRdb holds only the in-frame ones, with some missing. The table includes 99,000 or so clones, roughly 95% detected once. Sequenced here: CD4+ or CD8+ T cells sorted from blood, sampled in a trial of the OX40 agonist ivuxolimab. The receptors come from an adult with an advanced solid tumor such as melanoma, head and neck, liver or kidney cancer. CDR3s include the opening cysteine and the closing phenylalanine or tryptophan. The D gene is left open where the match is weak. Clone size, where shown, is once, few, many, or a class for clones that have expanded.

d_call | clone_size | j_call | v_call | cdr3_nt | cdr3_aa
TRBD2 | - | TRBJ2-3 | TRBV27 | TGTGCCAGCAGTTTCCGCCTAGCGGGAGTATCGACAGATACGCAGTATTTT | CASSFRLAGVSTDTQYF
- | - | TRBJ2-2 | TRBV27 | TGTGCCAGCAGTTTAGTACAGGGAAGACCCGGGGAGCTGTTTTTT | CASSLVQGRPGELFF
- | once | TRBJ2-2 | TRBV2 | TGTGCCAGCAAACAGGGGAGGGCCGGGGAGCTGTTTTTT | CASKQGRAGELFF
- | - | TRBJ2-7 | TRBV7-3 | TGTGCCAGCAGCTTGCAGGATCGGTACGAGCAGTACTTC | CASSLQDRYEQYF
TRBD1 | - | TRBJ1-3 | TRBV6-1 | TGTGCCAGCAGTGAATTATGGGGACAGGACACCATATATTTT | CASSELWGQDTIYF
TRBD1 | - | TRBJ2-7 | TRBV4-3 | TGCGCCAGCAGCCTACAGGGCAGGGGGCAAGACGAGCAGTACTTC | CASSLQGRGQDEQYF
TRBD2 | - | TRBJ2-7 | TRBV29-1 | TGCAGCGTTGAAGACAACCCTAGCGGGAGCGGGTACGAGCAGTACTTC | CSVEDNPSGSGYEQYF
- | - | TRBJ1-1 | TRBV6-5 | TGTGCCAGCAGTTACCCGGCAGATGGGGACACTGAAGCTTTCTTT | CASSYPADGDTEAFF
- | - | TRBJ1-5 | TRBV27 | TGTGCCAGCAGTTTATCGGGAAATCCGGCCAATCAGCCCCAGCATTTT | CASSLSGNPANQPQHF
TRBD2 | - | TRBJ2-2 | TRBV7-6 | TGTGCCAGCAGCTCTCTAGCGGGAGTTGACACCGGGGAGCTGTTTTTT | CASSSLAGVDTGELFF
- | - | TRBJ1-1 | TRBV5-4 | TGTGCCAGCAGCTCGGCTTCCCTGGCCGTTAACACTGAAGCTTTCTTT | CASSSASLAVNTEAFF
- | - | TRBJ2-7 | TRBV19 | TGTGCCAGTAGTATAGGGTGGGGGAACTCCTACGAGCAGTACTTC | CASSIGWGNSYEQYF
- | - | TRBJ1-2 | TRBV29-1 | TGCAGCGCCCGACAGGAGTCTGGCTACACCTTC | CSARQESGYTF
- | - | TRBJ1-2 | TRBV28 | TGTGCCAGCAGTTTTCGGACTGAATTTTATGGCTACACCTTC | CASSFRTEFYGYTF
- | once | TRBJ1-2 | TRBV27 | TGTGCCAGCAGTTTATCGAAGGGGGGTAACTATGGCTACACCTTC | CASSLSKGGNYGYTF
- | - | TRBJ1-3 | TRBV4-1 | TGCGCCAGCAGCCAAGGAGGGATCTATGGGGGAAACACCATATATTTT | CASSQGGIYGGNTIYF
TRBD2 | - | TRBJ2-3 | TRBV9 | TGTGCCAGCAGCGCCTATCGGACTAGCAGAGATACGCAGTATTTT | CASSAYRTSRDTQYF
- | - | TRBJ1-4 | TRBV21-1 | TGTGCCAGCAGCAAACTGTCCCTAGGAGACGAAAAACTGTTTTTT | CASSKLSLGDEKLFF
- | - | TRBJ2-1 | TRBV19 | TGTGCCAGTAGTATAGATCTAGCGTACCCCTACAATGAGCAGTTCTTC | CASSIDLAYPYNEQFF
- | - | TRBJ2-4 | TRBV12-2 | TGTGCAAGTCGCTCCCCGGGGCTTCTCCTTCTAGCCAAAAACATTCAGTACTTC | CASRSPGLLLLAKNIQYF
TRBD2 | - | TRBJ2-7 | TRBV13 | TGTGCCAGCAGCTCCGGACTAGCGGGAGGTGCTAGCTCCTACGAGCAGTACTTC | CASSSGLAGGASSYEQYF
- | - | TRBJ2-4 | TRBV4-1 | TGCGCCAGCAGCCAAGAGACATATGCAGCCAAAAACATTCAGTACTTC | CASSQETYAAKNIQYF